The clone carrying this T cell receptor beta chain was counted at least ten times. Its specificity is not known. The read gets to within 3 residues of the CDR3 end, and the germline J gene fills in the rest. The CDR3 is 15 amino acids. J lost 3 bases, V lost 6 bases, and 5 bases had no gene match. Germline-derived CDR1 and CDR2 are LNHDA and SQIVND (reference sequence). The data originate from a study of T cell clonality in common variable immunodeficiency. Only in-frame clones appear in the TCRdb table, and some are missing; sequencing was by immunoSEQ multiplex PCR. There are roughly 60,000 clones in the sample, none observed a single time. Study-wide points: Compared with controls, CVID subjects had fewer shared TCRbeta clones.

Sequencing was carried out using peripheral blood mononuclear cells. This chain joins TRBV19 and TRBJ2-2; 9 bases agree with TRBD1. This TCR was recovered from a person aged 18-69 years in good health. This chain's CDR3 is CASSLRQGDTGELFF. The CDR3 bases that were read are TGTGCCAGTAGCCTTCGACAGGGGGACACCGGGGAG.